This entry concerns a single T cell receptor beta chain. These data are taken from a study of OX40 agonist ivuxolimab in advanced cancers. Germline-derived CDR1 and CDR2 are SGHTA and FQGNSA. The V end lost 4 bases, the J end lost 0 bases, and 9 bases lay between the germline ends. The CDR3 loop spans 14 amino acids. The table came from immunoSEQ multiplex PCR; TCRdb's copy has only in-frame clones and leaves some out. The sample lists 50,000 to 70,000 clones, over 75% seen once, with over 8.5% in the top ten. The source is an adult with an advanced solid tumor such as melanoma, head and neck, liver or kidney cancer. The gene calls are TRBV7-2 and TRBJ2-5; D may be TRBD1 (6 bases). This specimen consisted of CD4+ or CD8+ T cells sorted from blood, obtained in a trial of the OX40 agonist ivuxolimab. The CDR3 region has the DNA TGTGCCAGCAGCTCTACAGGGTACCAAGAGACCCAGTACTTC. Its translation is CASSSTGYQETQYF. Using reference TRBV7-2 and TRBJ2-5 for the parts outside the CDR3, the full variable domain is GAGVSQSPSNKVTEKGKDVELRCDPISGHTALYWYRQSLGQGLEFLIYFQGNSAPDKSGLPSDRFSAERTGGSVSTLTIQRTQQEDSAVYLCASSSTGYQETQYFGPGTRLLVL.